This TCR beta chain was identified in a study of control samples from healthy donors and cancer patients. The CDR3 is 15 amino acids. V lost 1 base, J lost 2 bases, and 11 bases lay in between. Germline assignment: CDR1 SGHRS and CDR2 YFSETQ. TCRdb's table, derived via immunoSEQ multiplex PCR, lists solely in-frame clones and lacks some. The sample holds about 160,000 clones, nearly 96% seen once. This clone was recorded once. V is TRBV5-1 and J is TRBJ2-3; possibly TRBD1 for D (5 bases). Sequenced sample: blood. This sequence originates from a woman aged 30 to 39 in good health. This CDR3 is CASSLWAGNTDTQYF. In DNA, the CDR3 is TGCGCCAGCAGCTTGTGGGCAGGGAACACAGATACGCAGTATTTT.